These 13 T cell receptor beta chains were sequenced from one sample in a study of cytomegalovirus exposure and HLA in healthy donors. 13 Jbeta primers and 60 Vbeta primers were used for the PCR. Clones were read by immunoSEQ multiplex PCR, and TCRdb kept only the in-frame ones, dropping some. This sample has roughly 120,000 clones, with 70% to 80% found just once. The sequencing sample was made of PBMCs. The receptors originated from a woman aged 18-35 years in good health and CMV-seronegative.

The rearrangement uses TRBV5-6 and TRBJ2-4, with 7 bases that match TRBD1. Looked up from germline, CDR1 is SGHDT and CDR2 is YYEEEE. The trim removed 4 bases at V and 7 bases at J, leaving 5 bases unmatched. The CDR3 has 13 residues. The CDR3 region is CASSTGTANIQYF. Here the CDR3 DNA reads TGTGCCAGCAGCACCGGGACAGCCAACATTCAGTACTTC.

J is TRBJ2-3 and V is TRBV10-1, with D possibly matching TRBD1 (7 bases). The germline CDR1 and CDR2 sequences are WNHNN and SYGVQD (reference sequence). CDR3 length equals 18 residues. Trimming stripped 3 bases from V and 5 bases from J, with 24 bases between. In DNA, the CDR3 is TGCGCCAGCAGTGATGCTCGGAGGAGGGGGCGCTTTCTAGATACGCAGTATTTT. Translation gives CASSDARRRGRFLDTQYF.

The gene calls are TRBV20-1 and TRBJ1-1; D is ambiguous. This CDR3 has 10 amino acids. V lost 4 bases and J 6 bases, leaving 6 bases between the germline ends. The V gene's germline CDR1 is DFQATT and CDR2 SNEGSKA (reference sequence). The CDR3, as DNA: TGCAGTGCTACCCAGTCTGAAGCTTTCTTT. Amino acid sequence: CSATQSEAFF.

In DNA form, the CDR3 reads TGCGCCAGCAGCTTGATCGGGCAGGGGAACACTGAAGCTTTCTTT. Residues: CASSLIGQGNTEAFF. This chain links TRBV5-1 with TRBJ1-1; the D gene is possibly TRBD1 (5 bases). Germline V lookup: CDR1 SGHRS, CDR2 YFSETQ. V was trimmed by 1 base and J by 1 base, leaving 11 bases between them. The CDR3 has 15 amino acids.

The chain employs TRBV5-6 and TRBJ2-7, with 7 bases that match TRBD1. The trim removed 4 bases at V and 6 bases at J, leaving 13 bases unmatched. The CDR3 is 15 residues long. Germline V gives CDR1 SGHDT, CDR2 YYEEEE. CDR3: CASSPELGGRGEQYF. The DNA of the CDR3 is TGTGCCAGCAGCCCTGAGTTAGGGGGCAGAGGCGAGCAGTACTTC.

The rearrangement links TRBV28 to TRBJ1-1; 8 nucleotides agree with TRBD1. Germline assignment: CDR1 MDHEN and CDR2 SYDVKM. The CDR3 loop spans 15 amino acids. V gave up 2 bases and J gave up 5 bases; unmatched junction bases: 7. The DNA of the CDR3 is TGTGCCAGCAGTTTAACCTCCAGGGGGCGGACTGAAGCTTTCTTT. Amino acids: CASSLTSRGRTEAFF.

This CDR3 reads CASSPTTGDEQFF. The CDR3 bases are TGTGCCAGCAGCCCGACGACAGGGGATGAGCAGTTCTTC. The chain is built from TRBV7-9 and TRBJ2-1; 8 positions match TRBD1. The CDR3 length is 13 residues. J gave up 8 bases and V 5 bases, and 5 bases lay outside the gene matches. Germline V lookup: CDR1 SEHNR, CDR2 FQNEAQ (reference sequence).

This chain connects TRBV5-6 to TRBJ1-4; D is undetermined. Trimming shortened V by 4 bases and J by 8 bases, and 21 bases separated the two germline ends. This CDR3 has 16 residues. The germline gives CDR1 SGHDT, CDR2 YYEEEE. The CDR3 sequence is CASSATPGSAGEKLFF. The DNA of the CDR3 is TGTGCCAGCAGCGCCACACCTGGGTCGGCGGGGGAAAAACTGTTTTTT.

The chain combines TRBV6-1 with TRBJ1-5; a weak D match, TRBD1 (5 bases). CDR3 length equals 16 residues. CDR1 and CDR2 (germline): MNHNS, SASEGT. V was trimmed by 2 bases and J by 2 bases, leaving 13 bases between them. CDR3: CASSELGVARNQPQHF. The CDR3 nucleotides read TGTGCCAGCAGTGAATTAGGGGTCGCGCGCAATCAGCCCCAGCATTTT.

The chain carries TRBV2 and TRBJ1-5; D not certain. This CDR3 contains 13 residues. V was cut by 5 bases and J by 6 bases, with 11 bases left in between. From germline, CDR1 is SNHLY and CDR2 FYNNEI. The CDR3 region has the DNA TGTGCCAGCAGTCCCCCTTCCAGTCAGCCCCAGCATTTT. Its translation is CASSPPSSQPQHF.

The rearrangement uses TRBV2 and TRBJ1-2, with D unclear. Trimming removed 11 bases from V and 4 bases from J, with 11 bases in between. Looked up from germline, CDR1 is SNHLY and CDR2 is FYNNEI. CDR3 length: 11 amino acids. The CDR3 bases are TGTGCCTCATCGGAGCTCTATGGCTACACCTTC. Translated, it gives CASSELYGYTF.

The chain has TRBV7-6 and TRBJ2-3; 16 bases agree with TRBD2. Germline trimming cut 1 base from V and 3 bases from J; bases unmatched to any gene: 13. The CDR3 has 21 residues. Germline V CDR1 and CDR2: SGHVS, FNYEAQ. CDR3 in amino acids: CASSLVGTSGGALYGTDTQYF. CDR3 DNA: TGTGCCAGCAGCTTAGTAGGGACTAGCGGGGGGGCCCTGTACGGGACAGATACGCAGTATTTT.

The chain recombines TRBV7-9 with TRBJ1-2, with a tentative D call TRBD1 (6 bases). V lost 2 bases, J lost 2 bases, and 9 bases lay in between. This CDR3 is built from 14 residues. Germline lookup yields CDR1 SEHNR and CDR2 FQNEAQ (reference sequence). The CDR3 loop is CASSLQGGNYGYTF. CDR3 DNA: TGTGCCAGCAGCTTACAAGGGGGAAACTATGGCTACACCTTC. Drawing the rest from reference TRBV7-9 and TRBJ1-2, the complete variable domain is DTGVSQNPRHKITKRGQNVTFRCDPISEHNRLYWYRQTLGQGPEFLTYFQNEAQLEKSRLLSDRFSAERPKGSFSTLEIQRTEQGDSAMYLCASSLQGGNYGYTFGSGTRLTVV.